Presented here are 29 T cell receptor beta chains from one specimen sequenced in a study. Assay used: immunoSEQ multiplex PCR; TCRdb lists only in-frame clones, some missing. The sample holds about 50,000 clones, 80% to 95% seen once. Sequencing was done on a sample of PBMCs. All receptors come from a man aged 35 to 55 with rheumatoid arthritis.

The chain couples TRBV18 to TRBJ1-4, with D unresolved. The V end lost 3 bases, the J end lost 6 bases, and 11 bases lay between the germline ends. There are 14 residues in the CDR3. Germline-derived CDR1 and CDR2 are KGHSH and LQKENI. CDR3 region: CASSPRETYEKLFF. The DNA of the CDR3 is TGTGCCAGCTCACCGAGGGAGACCTATGAAAAACTGTTTTTT. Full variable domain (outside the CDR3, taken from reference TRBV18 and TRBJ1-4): NAGVMQNPRHLVRRRGQEARLRCSPMKGHSHVYWYRQLPEEGLKFMVYLQKENIIDESGMPKERFSAEFPKEGPSILRIQQVVRGDSAAYFCASSPRETYEKLFFGSGTQLSVL.

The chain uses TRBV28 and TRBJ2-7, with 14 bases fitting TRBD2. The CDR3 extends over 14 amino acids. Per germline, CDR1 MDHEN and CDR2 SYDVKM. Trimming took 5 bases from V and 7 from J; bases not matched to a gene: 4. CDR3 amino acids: CASSGTSGRGEQYF. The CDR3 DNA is TGTGCCAGCAGTGGGACTAGCGGGAGAGGTGAGCAGTACTTC.

CDR3 DNA: TGTGCCTGGCGGACCATGGGGGGGGCTGAAGCTTTCTTT. Amino acids: CAWRTMGGAEAFF. The chain carries TRBV30 and TRBJ1-1, with D tentatively TRBD1 (5 bases). This CDR3 region has 13 residues. CDR1 and CDR2 (germline): GTSNPN, SVGIG (reference sequence). The V end lost 5 bases, the J end lost 6 bases, and 16 bases lay between the germline ends. The variable domain in full, completed from reference TRBV30 and TRBJ1-1, reads SQTIHQWPATLVQPVGSPLSLECTVEGTSNPNLYWYRQAAGRGLQLLFYSVGIGQISSEVPQNLSASRPQDRQFILSSKKLLLSDSGFYLCAWRTMGGAEAFFGQGTRLTVV.

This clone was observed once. The DNA for the CDR3 is TGTGCCAGCAGCCAAGATCGGGAGAGCACCGGGGAGCTGTTTTTT. Its translation is CASSQDRESTGELFF. The V gene is TRBV14, the J gene TRBJ2-2; a possible D gene is TRBD2 (6 bases). The germline V and J ends were trimmed by 0 bases and 4 bases, with 9 bases remaining between them. The CDR3 is 15 amino acids. Germline V gives CDR1 SGHDN, CDR2 FVKESK.

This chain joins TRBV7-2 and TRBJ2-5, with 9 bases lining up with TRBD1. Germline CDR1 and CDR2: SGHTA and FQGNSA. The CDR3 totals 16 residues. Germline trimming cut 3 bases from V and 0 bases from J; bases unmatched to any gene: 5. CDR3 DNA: TGTGCCAGCAGCTTTACAGGGGGCCGCAACCAAGAGACCCAGTACTTC. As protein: CASSFTGGRNQETQYF.

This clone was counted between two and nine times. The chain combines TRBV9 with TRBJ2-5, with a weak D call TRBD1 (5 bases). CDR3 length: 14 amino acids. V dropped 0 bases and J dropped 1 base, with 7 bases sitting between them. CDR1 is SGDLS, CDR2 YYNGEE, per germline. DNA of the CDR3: TGTGCCAGCAGCGTAGGGGGCTCCCAAGAGACCCAGTACTTC. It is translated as CASSVGGSQETQYF.

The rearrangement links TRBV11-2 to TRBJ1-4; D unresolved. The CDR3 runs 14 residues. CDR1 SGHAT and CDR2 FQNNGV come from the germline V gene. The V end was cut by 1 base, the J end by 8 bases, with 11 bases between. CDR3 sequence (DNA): TGTGCCAGCAGCTTAGGGTCCCTGGGGGAAAAACTGTTTTTT. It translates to CASSLGSLGEKLFF.

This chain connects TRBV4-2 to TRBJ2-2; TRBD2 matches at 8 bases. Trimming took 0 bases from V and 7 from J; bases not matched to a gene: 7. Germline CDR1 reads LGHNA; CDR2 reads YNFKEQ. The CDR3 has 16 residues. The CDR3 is CASSQDVGLVLGELFF. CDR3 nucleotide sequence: TGTGCCAGCAGCCAAGATGTGGGACTAGTTCTCGGGGAGCTGTTTTTT.

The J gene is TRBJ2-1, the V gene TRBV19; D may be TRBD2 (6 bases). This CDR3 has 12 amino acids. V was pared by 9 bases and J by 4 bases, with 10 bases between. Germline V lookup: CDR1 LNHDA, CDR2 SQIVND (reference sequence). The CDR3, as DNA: TGTGCCAGCAGCGGAGGGTACAATGAGCAGTTCTTC. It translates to CASSGGYNEQFF.

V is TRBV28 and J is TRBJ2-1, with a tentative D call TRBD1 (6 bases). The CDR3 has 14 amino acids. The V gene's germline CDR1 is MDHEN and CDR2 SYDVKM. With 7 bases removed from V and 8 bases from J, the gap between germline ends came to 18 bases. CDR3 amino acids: CASTPDRNVHEQFF. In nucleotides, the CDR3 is TGTGCCAGCACCCCCGACAGGAACGTGCATGAGCAGTTCTTC.

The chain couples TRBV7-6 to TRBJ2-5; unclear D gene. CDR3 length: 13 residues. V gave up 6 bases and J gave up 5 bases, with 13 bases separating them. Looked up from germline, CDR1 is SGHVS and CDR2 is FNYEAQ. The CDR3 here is CASRPQAGETQYF. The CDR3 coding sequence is TGTGCCAGCAGACCTCAAGCCGGGGAGACCCAGTACTTC.

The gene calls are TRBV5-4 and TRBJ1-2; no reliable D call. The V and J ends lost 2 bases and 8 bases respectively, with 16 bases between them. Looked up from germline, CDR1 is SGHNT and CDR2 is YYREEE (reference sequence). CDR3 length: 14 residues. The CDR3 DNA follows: TGTGCCAGCAGCTTAGAGGCCCTCCTTTACGGCTACACCTTC. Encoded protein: CASSLEALLYGYTF. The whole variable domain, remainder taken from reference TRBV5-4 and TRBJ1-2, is ETGVTQSPTHLIKTRGQQVTLRCSSQSGHNTVSWYQQALGQGPQFIFQYYREEENGRGNFPPRFSGLQFPNYSSELNVNALELDDSALYLCASSLEALLYGYTFGSGTRLTVV.

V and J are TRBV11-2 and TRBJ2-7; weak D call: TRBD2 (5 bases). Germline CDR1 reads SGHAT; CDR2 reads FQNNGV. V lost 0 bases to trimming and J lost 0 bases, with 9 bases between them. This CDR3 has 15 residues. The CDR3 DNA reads TGTGCCAGCAGCTTAGAGGGCGGGTACTCCTACGAGCAGTACTTC. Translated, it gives CASSLEGGYSYEQYF. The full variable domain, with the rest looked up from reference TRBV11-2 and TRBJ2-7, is EAGVAQSPRYKIIEKRQSVAFWCNPISGHATLYWYQQILGQGPKLLIQFQNNGVVDDSQLPKDRFSAERLKGVDSTLKIQPAKLEDSAVYLCASSLEGGYSYEQYFGPGTRLTVT.

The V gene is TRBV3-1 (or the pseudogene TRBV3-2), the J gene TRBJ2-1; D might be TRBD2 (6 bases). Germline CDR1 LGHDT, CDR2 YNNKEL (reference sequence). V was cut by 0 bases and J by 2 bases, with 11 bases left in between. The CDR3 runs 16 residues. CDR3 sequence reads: CASSQDGRETYNEQFF. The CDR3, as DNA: TGTGCCAGCAGCCAAGATGGGCGGGAAACCTACAATGAGCAGTTCTTC.

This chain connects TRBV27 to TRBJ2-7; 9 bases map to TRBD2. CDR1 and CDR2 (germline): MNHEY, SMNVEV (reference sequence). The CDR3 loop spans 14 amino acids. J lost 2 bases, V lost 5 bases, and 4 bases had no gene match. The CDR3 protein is CASSPTSGPYEQYF. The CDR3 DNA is TGTGCCAGCAGTCCCACTAGCGGGCCCTACGAGCAGTACTTC.

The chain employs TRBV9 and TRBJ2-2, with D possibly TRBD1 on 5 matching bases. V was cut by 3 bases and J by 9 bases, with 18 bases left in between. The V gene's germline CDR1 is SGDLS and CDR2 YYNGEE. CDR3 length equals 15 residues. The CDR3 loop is CASSADAYRPRELFF. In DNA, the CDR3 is TGTGCCAGCAGCGCCGATGCCTACAGGCCCCGGGAGCTGTTTTTT.

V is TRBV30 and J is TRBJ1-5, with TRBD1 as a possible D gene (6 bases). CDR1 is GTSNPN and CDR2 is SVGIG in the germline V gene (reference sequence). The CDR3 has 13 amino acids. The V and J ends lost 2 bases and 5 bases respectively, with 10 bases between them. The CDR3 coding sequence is TGTGCCTGGAGTTCAAACAGGGATCAGCCCCAGCATTTT. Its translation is CAWSSNRDQPQHF.

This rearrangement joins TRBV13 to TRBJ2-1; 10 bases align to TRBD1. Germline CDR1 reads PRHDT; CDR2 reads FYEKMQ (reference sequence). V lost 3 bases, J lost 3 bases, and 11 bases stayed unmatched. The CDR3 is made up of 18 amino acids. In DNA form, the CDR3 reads TGTGCCAGCAGCTTCACGATCGGGGACAGGGGAGACTACAATGAGCAGTTCTTC. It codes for CASSFTIGDRGDYNEQFF.

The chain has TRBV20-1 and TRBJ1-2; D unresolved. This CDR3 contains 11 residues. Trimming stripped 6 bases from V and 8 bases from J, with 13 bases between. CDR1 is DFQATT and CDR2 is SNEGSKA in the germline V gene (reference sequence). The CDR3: CSAALTQGYTF. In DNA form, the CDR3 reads TGCAGTGCCGCCCTGACGCAGGGCTACACCTTC.

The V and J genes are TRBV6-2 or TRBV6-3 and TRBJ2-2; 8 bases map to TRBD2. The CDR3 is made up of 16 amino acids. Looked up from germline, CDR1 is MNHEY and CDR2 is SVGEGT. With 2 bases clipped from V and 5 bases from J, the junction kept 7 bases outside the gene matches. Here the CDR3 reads CASSYNGPSGTGELFF. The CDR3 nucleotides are TGTGCCAGCAGTTACAACGGTCCTAGCGGGACCGGGGAGCTGTTTTTT.

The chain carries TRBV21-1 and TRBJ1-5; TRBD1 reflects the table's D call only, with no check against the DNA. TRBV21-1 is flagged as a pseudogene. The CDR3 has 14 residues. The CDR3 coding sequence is TGTGCCAGCAGCAACGGACAGGGCAATCAGCCCCAGCATTTT. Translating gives CASSNGQGNQPQHF.

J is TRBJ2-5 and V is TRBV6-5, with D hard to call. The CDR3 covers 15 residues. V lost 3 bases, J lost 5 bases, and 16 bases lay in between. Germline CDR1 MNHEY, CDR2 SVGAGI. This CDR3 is CASSYGQWPHETQYF. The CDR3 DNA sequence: TGTGCCAGCAGTTATGGCCAGTGGCCTCACGAGACCCAGTACTTC.

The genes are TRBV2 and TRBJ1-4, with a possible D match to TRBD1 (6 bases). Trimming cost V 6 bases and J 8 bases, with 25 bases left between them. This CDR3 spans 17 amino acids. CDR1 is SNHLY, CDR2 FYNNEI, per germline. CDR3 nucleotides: TGTGCCAGCAGGCGGGGGACATCCCAAGAAACTGGGGAAAAACTGTTTTTT. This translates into CASRRGTSQETGEKLFF. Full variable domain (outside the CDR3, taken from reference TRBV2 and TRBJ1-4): EPEVTQTPSHQVTQMGQEVILRCVPISNHLYFYWYRQILGQKVEFLVSFYNNEISEKSEIFDDQFSVERPDGSNFTLKIRSTKLEDSAMYFCASRRGTSQETGEKLFFGSGTQLSVL.

CDR3 in DNA: TGTGCCAGCACCCCTTTGAAGGGAGGATTCACTGAAGCTTTCTTT. As protein: CASTPLKGGFTEAFF. The chain has TRBV6-5 and TRBJ1-1; D is undetermined. This CDR3 comprises 15 residues. With 7 bases removed from V and 4 bases from J, the gap between germline ends came to 19 bases. Germline V lookup: CDR1 MNHEY, CDR2 SVGAGI.

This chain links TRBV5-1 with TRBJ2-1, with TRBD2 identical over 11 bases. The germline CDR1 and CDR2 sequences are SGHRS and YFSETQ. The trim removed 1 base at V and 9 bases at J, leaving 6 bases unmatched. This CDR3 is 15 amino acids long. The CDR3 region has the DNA TGCGCCAGCAGCTTGTGGGCTAGCGGGAGGAGTGAGCAGTTCTTC. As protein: CASSLWASGRSEQFF.

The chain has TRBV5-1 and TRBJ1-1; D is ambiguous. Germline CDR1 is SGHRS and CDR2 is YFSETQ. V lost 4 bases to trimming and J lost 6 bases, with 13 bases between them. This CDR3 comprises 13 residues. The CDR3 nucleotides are TGCGCCAGCAGCCGCCTAGGAGGATCTGAAGCTTTCTTT. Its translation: CASSRLGGSEAFF.

CDR3 sequence (DNA): TGTGCCAGCTCATCCGGGACAGGGCCTGGCTACACCTTC. This encodes CASSSGTGPGYTF. V gene TRBV18 combines with J gene TRBJ1-2, with TRBD1 identical over 9 bases. The V gene's germline CDR1 is KGHSH and CDR2 LQKENI. The CDR3 is made up of 13 amino acids. V dropped 5 bases and J dropped 7; count of bases not matched to a gene: 5.

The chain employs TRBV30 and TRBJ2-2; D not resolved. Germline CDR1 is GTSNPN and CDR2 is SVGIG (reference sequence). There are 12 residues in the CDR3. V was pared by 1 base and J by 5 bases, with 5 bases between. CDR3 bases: TGTGCCTGGAGTGCAAGGACCGGGGAGCTGTTTTTT. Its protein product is CAWSARTGELFF.

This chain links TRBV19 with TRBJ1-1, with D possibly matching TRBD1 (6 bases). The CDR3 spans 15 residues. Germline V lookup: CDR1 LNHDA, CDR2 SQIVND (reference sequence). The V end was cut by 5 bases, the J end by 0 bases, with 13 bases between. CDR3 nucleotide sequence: TGTGCCAGTAGTGGAACAGGGACGGTGAACACTGAAGCTTTCTTT. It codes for CASSGTGTVNTEAFF.